These 2 T cell receptor beta chains were all obtained from the same sample, sequenced in a study of blood T cell repertoires in COVID-19. Sequenced by immunoSEQ multiplex PCR; TCRdb stores in-frame clones only, minus some. The sample lists hundreds of thousands of clones; roughly 85% were seen once. Sequencing input: peripheral blood. The source of these receptors is a woman younger than 45 with active or convalescent COVID-19.

The chain has TRBV4-1 and TRBJ1-1; D is possibly TRBD1 (6 bases). CDR1 and CDR2 (germline): MGHRA, YSYEKL. V was trimmed by 6 bases and J by 8 bases, leaving 13 bases between them. CDR3 length equals 12 residues. The DNA of the CDR3 is TGCGCCAGCAGTCGAGAAGGACAGGAAGCTTTCTTT. Its protein product is CASSREGQEAFF.

The chain links TRBV6-5 to TRBJ1-5; the match to TRBD1 covers 10 bases. The ends lost 6 bases at V and 2 bases at J; junction bases unmatched: 4. Germline assignment: CDR1 MNHEY and CDR2 SVGAGI. The CDR3 spans 15 residues. Here the CDR3 reads CASRDRGEGNQPQHF. DNA for the CDR3: TGTGCCAGCAGGGACAGGGGGGAAGGCAATCAGCCCCAGCATTTT.